The present T cell receptor (beta chain) was sequenced within a study of cytomegalovirus exposure and HLA in healthy donors. Broader study findings: The authors later found most CMV-associated TCR beta chains appeared HLA-restricted.

Concerning this clone: Its matching antigen is unknown.

Use of 60 Vbeta and 13 Jbeta primers characterized the PCR. Measured with immunoSEQ multiplex PCR; TCRdb has only the in-frame clones, and not every one. The sample has over 150,000 clones, approximately 71% seen once. This TCR derives from a woman between 18 and 29 years old in good health and CMV-seropositive. The sequenced material came from PBMCs.

CDR3 residues: CATRDRGETQYF. CDR3 DNA sequence: TGTGCCACCCGGGACAGGGGGGAGACCCAGTACTTC. This chain connects TRBV28 to TRBJ2-5; the match to TRBD1 covers 11 bases. The CDR3 is made up of 12 amino acids. Germline CDR1 MDHEN, CDR2 SYDVKM. Unmatched junction bases numbered 3, after V lost 10 bases and J lost 5 bases.